A single sample is the source of the 6 T cell receptor beta chains below, sequenced in a study of T-cell reconstitution after alpha-beta-depleted transplantation in children. Unique molecular identifiers were built into the TCRbeta library. TCRdb re-analysed the PCR reads in MiXCR, keeping a single row per CDR3 protein. The sample shows 500,000 to 650,000 distinct CDR3 sequences, roughly 13% of them seen only once. Source: PBMCs, mostly from graft donor cells, taken 360 days after TCRalphabeta/CD19-depleted stem cell transplant. The receptors here all came from a male patient aged 10 to 17 who had a stem cell transplant for acute myeloid leukemia, so the T cells may come from the graft donor.

This clonotype has ten or more counts. The chain uses TRBV7-9 and TRBJ2-2, with D unclear. CDR1 and CDR2 (germline): SEHNR, FQNEAQ (reference sequence). Trimming removed 5 bases at V and 5 bases at J, with 15 bases between. The CDR3 runs 15 residues. CDR3 DNA sequence: TGTGCCAGCAGCCCTCACTCACCAGTTACCGGGGAGCTGTTTTTT. Residues: CASSPHSPVTGELFF. Filled out from reference TRBV7-9 and TRBJ2-2, the complete variable domain reads DTGVSQNPRHKITKRGQNVTFRCDPISEHNRLYWYRQTLGQGPEFLTYFQNEAQLEKSRLLSDRFSAERPKGSFSTLEIQRTEQGDSAMYLCASSPHSPVTGELFFGEGSRLTVL.

This clonotype was found many times. The junction does not match germline at one end; this may be a read error. This chain links TRBV7-2 with TRBJ2-2, with 7 positions matching TRBD2. The CDR3 has 14 residues. From germline, CDR1 is SGHTA and CDR2 FQGNSA. CDR3 sequence reads: CASSLAGGTGELFF. CDR3 bases: TGTGCCAGCAGTTTAGCCGGGGGGACCGGGGAGCTGTTTTTT.

CDR3 sequence reads: CAWSVPGVHNEQFF. CDR3 sequence (DNA): TGTGCCTGGAGTGTACCGGGGGTCCACAATGAGCAGTTCTTC. The chain employs TRBV30 and TRBJ2-1; D is possibly TRBD2 (6 bases). CDR3 length equals 14 residues. The ends were cut back, 0 bases at V and 5 bases at J, with 11 bases in the middle. Germline V gene data show CDR1 as GTSNPN and CDR2 as SVGIG (reference sequence).

This clonotype occurred a few times. This chain uses TRBV11-2 with TRBJ2-7; D assignment may be TRBD1 or TRBD2 (7 bases each). Germline lookup yields CDR1 SGHAT and CDR2 FQNNGV. Trimming took off 6 bases at V and 1 base at J, with 16 bases between the two ends. This CDR3 comprises 15 residues. CDR3: CASSLYRGGSYEQYF. The CDR3 coding sequence is TGTGCCAGCAGTTTATACAGGGGAGGGTCCTACGAGCAGTACTTC.

This clonotype was found a few times. J is TRBJ1-3 and V is TRBV20-1, with 7 bases aligning to TRBD1. The junction had 6 bases not matched to a gene; V was cut back by 0 bases and J by 4 bases. The CDR3 contains 15 residues. The germline CDR1 and CDR2 sequences are DFQATT and SNEGSKA (reference sequence). CDR3 nucleotide sequence: TGCAGTGCTAGAGATAACAGGGGAACCGGAAACACCATATATTTT. It translates to CSARDNRGTGNTIYF.

In this sample, this clonotype turned up a few times. The genes are TRBV5-6 and TRBJ2-1; 11 nucleotides align to TRBD2. The CDR3 is made up of 14 amino acids. J was trimmed by 6 bases and V by 7 bases; bases with no gene match: 6. Germline-derived CDR1 and CDR2 are SGHDT and YYEEEE. The CDR3 bases are TGTGCCAGCGGCCAGGGACTAGCGGTCAATGAGCAGTTCTTC. Translating it yields CASGQGLAVNEQFF.